The clone carrying this TCR beta chain was counted a single time. Its antigen is undetermined. This sample stems from a study of OX40 agonist ivuxolimab in advanced cancers. The CDR3 runs to 12 residues. V shed 5 bases and J shed 4 bases, with 5 bases lying between them. The germline V gene encodes CDR1 SEHNR and CDR2 FQNEAQ (reference sequence). TCRdb's table, derived via immunoSEQ multiplex PCR, lists solely in-frame clones and lacks some. Of 98,000 or so clones listed, roughly nine tenths are singletons. Autoimmune disease history or systemic immunosuppression led to patient exclusion. General observations from the study: Dose levels from 0.1 to 3.0 mg/kg saw CD4+ and CD8+ blood T cells expand clonally by week 6.

The rearrangement uses TRBV7-9 and TRBJ2-2; D is unresolved. The sequence was obtained from an adult with an advanced solid tumor such as melanoma, head and neck, liver or kidney cancer. The input for sequencing was CD4+ or CD8+ T cells sorted from blood, taken in a trial of the OX40 agonist ivuxolimab. The CDR3 coding sequence is TGTGCCAGCAGCCCGGGCACCGGGGAGCTGTTTTTT. Translation: CASSPGTGELFF.